The T cell receptor (beta chain) under discussion was sequenced for a study of blood T cell repertoires in COVID-19. TCRdb's table, derived via immunoSEQ multiplex PCR, lists solely in-frame clones and lacks some. In the table there are over 50,000 clones, 65% to 80% of which are singletons. The germline V gene encodes CDR1 SGHRS and CDR2 YFSETQ. The CDR3 consists of 15 residues. Germline trimming cut 1 base from V and 0 bases from J; bases unmatched to any gene: 1. As to this clone: Other DNA sequences within the sample encode an identical CDR3.

The chain combines TRBV5-1 with TRBJ1-5; 7 bases map to TRBD1. The sample taken for sequencing was peripheral blood. The sequence was collected from a human donor with active or convalescent COVID-19. The donor label of this sample is uncertain. The CDR3 DNA sequence: TGCGCCAGCAGCTTGACAGGGGATAGCAATCAGCCCCAGCATTTT. This gives the protein CASSLTGDSNQPQHF.